This is a list of T cell receptor beta chains from one sample in a study of blood T cells in healthy people across ages. One entry per CDR3 protein results from TCRdb running MiXCR on the 5' RACE reads. This sample has 1.5 million to 2 million distinct CDR3 sequences, with less than 50% found just once. What was sequenced was blood. The receptors derive from a woman in her forties in good health. CDR3s include the opening cysteine and the closing phenylalanine or tryptophan. The D gene is left open where the match is weak. Expanded clones are given a class, and other clones once, few, many or no size at all.

d_call | j_call | clone_size | v_call | cdr3_aa | cdr3_nt
. | TRBJ2-5 | . | TRBV6-6 | CASSSDFERGGGETQYF | TGTGCCAGCAGTTCCGACTTCGAAAGGGGGGGCGGAGAGACCCAGTACTTC
. | TRBJ2-1 | . | TRBV9 | CASSRGRGAAEQFF | TGTGCCAGCTCCCGGGGCAGGGGAGCGGCTGAGCAGTTCTTC
TRBD1 | TRBJ1-1 | . | TRBV7-8 | CASSLAIITGGGNTEAFF | TGTGCCAGCAGCTTAGCGATAATAACAGGGGGTGGGAACACTGAAGCTTTCTTT
TRBD1 | TRBJ1-2 | . | TRBV20-1 | CSARDPGQGIYGYTF | TGCAGTGCTAGAGATCCTGGACAGGGGATTTATGGCTACACCTTC
. | TRBJ1-5 | once | TRBV6-2/TRBV6-3 | CASSRNLQGGNQPQHF | TGTGCCAGCAGTCGCAACCTACAGGGAGGCAATCAGCCCCAGCATTTT
. | TRBJ1-2 | . | TRBV12-3/TRBV12-4 | CASSSPGHMPNYGYTF | TGTGCCAGCAGCTCTCCCGGACATATGCCTAACTATGGCTACACCTTC
TRBD1 | TRBJ1-2 | few | TRBV4-3 | CASSQDLGAGGYYGYTF | TGCGCCAGCAGCCAAGATCTTGGGGCAGGGGGTTACTATGGCTACACCTTC
. | TRBJ1-1 | . | TRBV6-5 | CASSYTGVNTEAFF | TGTGCCAGCAGTTATACAGGAGTAAACACTGAAGCTTTCTTT
TRBD1 | TRBJ1-1 | once | TRBV20-1 | CGVKGANTEAFF | TGCGGGGTGAAGGGGGCTAACACTGAAGCTTTCTTT
TRBD1 | TRBJ2-5 | . | TRBV20-1 | CSARTARDRLIQETQYF | TGCAGTGCTAGAACCGCCCGGGACAGACTAATCCAAGAGACCCAGTACTTC
. | TRBJ2-1 | . | TRBV6-6 | CASSPSDGSIETQFF | TGTGCCAGCAGTCCCTCTGACGGGAGTATAGAGACCCAGTTCTTC
. | TRBJ2-1 | . | TRBV28 | CANVSSLNNEQFF | TGTGCCAACGTGTCATCACTCAACAATGAGCAGTTCTTC
. | TRBJ2-3 | . | TRBV20-1 | CSAQRATHTDTQYF | TGCAGTGCTCAGAGGGCAACCCACACAGATACGCAGTATTTT
. | TRBJ2-4 | . | TRBV6-5 | CASSYSGQAIRRAKNIQYF | TGTGCCAGCAGTTACTCGGGCCAGGCCATTCGCCGGGCCAAAAACATTCAGTACTTC
. | TRBJ2-1 | few | TRBV7-2 | CASSLRRIDKQFF | TGTGCCAGCAGCTTAAGGAGGATTGATAAGCAGTTCTTC
. | TRBJ1-1 | . | TRBV21-1 | CASSKRDFMNTEAFF | TGTGCCAGCAGCAAACGGGACTTCATGAACACTGAAGCTTTCTTT
TRBD1 | TRBJ1-2 | . | TRBV4-3 | CASSQVGQNGGYTF | TGCGCCAGCAGCCAAGTGGGACAGAACGGTGGCTACACCTTC
. | TRBJ2-1 | . | TRBV7-2 | CASSPRVPLRNEQFF | TGTGCCAGCAGCCCCCGGGTCCCTCTAAGGAATGAGCAGTTCTTC
TRBD2 | TRBJ2-1 | . | TRBV7-8 | CASSLRMKVSGGFNNEQFF | TGTGCCAGCAGCTTAAGAATGAAAGTTAGCGGGGGCTTCAACAATGAGCAGTTCTTC
. | TRBJ1-4 | few | TRBV7-9 | CASSPGRANEKLFF | TGTGCCAGCAGCCCAGGGAGGGCTAATGAAAAACTGTTTTTT
. | TRBJ2-4 | few | TRBV20-1 | CSPWADKNIQYF | TGCAGTCCCTGGGCAGACAAAAACATTCAGTACTTC
. | TRBJ2-5 | . | TRBV2 | CASSDRTSPTGKTQYF | TGTGCCAGCAGTGATCGGACCTCCCCTACGGGCAAGACCCAGTACTTC
TRBD1 | TRBJ1-5 | . | TRBV2 | CASSAAGGAGQPQHF | TGTGCCAGCAGTGCGGCAGGGGGCGCCGGACAGCCCCAGCATTTT
TRBD1 | TRBJ1-2 | . | TRBV4-3 | CASSQEGILGTDYGYTF | TGCGCCAGCAGCCAAGAAGGAATCCTTGGGACAGACTATGGCTACACCTTC
TRBD2 | TRBJ2-5 | few | TRBV12-3/TRBV12-4 | CASSLERGGPETQYF | TGTGCCAGCAGTTTGGAGCGGGGGGGCCCAGAGACCCAGTACTTC
. | TRBJ2-7 | . | TRBV3-1 | CASSRIHGYEQYF | TGTGCCAGCAGCCGGATACATGGCTACGAGCAGTACTTC
. | TRBJ2-7 | few | TRBV4-3 | CASSQSKHMGYEQYF | TGCGCCAGCAGCCAATCAAAGCACATGGGCTACGAGCAGTACTTC
TRBD2 | TRBJ2-5 | . | TRBV5-1 | CASSFSGGSYQETQYF | TGCGCCAGCAGCTTTAGCGGGGGGTCCTACCAAGAGACCCAGTACTTC
TRBD1 | TRBJ2-6 | few | TRBV9 | CASSPPGQGHSGANVLTF | TGTGCCAGCAGCCCGCCGGGACAGGGCCACTCTGGGGCCAACGTCCTGACTTTC
TRBD1 | TRBJ2-7 | many | TRBV3-1 | CASSQESGSSGQPLGRQYF | TGTGCCAGCAGCCAAGAGTCGGGGAGCTCGGGACAGCCACTGGGTCGGCAGTACTTC
TRBD1 | TRBJ2-7 | . | TRBV7-9 | CAGLRTGGSDEQYF | TGCGCCGGCCTAAGGACAGGGGGCAGCGACGAGCAGTACTTC
. | TRBJ1-2 | . | TRBV4-1 | CASSQDMAPYSYTF | TGCGCCAGCAGCCAAGATATGGCACCTTATAGCTACACCTTC
. | TRBJ2-6 | few | TRBV20-1 | CSARATSGANVLTF | TGCAGTGCTAGGGCAACGTCTGGGGCCAACGTCCTGACTTTC
. | TRBJ2-7 | . | TRBV7-2 | CASSPPGQSGPEQYF | TGTGCCAGCAGCCCTCCAGGGCAGTCCGGGCCCGAGCAGTACTTC
. | TRBJ2-1 | . | TRBV10-3 | CAISESDGAGSSYNEQFF | TGTGCCATCAGTGAGTCTGACGGCGCGGGAAGCTCCTACAATGAGCAGTTCTTC
. | TRBJ2-7 | few | TRBV20-1 | CSGQDRSDQYF | TGCAGTGGGCAGGATCGAAGCGACCAGTACTTC
. | TRBJ1-2 | . | TRBV12-3/TRBV12-4 | CASSLSRWGYTF | TGTGCCAGCAGTTTAAGCAGGTGGGGCTACACCTTC
. | TRBJ2-3 | few | TRBV9 | CASSVRTSGGDTQYF | TGTGCCAGCAGCGTAAGGACCTCAGGTGGGGATACGCAGTATTTT
TRBD2 | TRBJ2-5 | . | TRBV7-2 | CASSLVVAGGQETQYF | TGTGCCAGCAGCTTAGTAGTAGCGGGGGGCCAAGAGACCCAGTACTTC
TRBD2 | TRBJ2-4 | . | TRBV12-3/TRBV12-4 | CASRPSGGVAKNIQYF | TGTGCCAGCAGACCCAGCGGGGGGGTAGCCAAAAACATTCAGTACTTC
TRBD1 | TRBJ2-7 | few | TRBV12-3/TRBV12-4 | CASNTGGRDEQYF | TGTGCCAGTAATACAGGGGGTCGGGACGAGCAGTACTTC
. | TRBJ2-4 | few | TRBV7-2 | CASSLEAGTAKNIQYF | TGTGCCAGCAGCTTAGAGGCGGGGACCGCCAAAAACATTCAGTACTTC
. | TRBJ1-1 | . | TRBV6-5 | CASTRLQNTEAFF | TGTGCCAGCACCAGACTACAGAACACTGAAGCTTTCTTT
TRBD2 | TRBJ2-7 | few | TRBV12-3/TRBV12-4 | CASTPAGAKREQYF | TGTGCCAGCACCCCAGCGGGGGCCAAAAGAGAGCAGTACTTC
. | TRBJ1-6 | . | TRBV7-2 | CASSPQGGHNSPLHF | TGTGCCAGCAGCCCCCAAGGGGGGCATAATTCACCCCTCCACTTT
. | TRBJ2-5 | once | TRBV27 | CASSHSRIVRDNEQYF | TGTGCCAGCAGTCACTCACGGATCGTGCGGGACAATGAGCAGTACTTC
TRBD2 | TRBJ2-1 | . | TRBV5-1 | CASSGGGANEQFF | TGCGCCAGCAGTGGCGGGGGGGCCAATGAGCAGTTCTTC
. | TRBJ2-5 | few | TRBV24-1 | CATTREGNSGETQYF | TGTGCCACCACCCGAGAGGGGAATTCAGGAGAGACCCAGTACTTC
. | TRBJ2-7 | few | TRBV5-1 | CASSWGLEQYF | TGCGCCAGCAGCTGGGGGCTCGAGCAGTACTTC
TRBD1 | TRBJ2-1 | few | TRBV20-1 | CSARDRGIGKQFF | TGCAGTGCTCGGGACAGGGGTATCGGAAAGCAGTTCTTC
. | TRBJ2-3 | . | TRBV9 | CASSVVKGPGTDTQYF | TGTGCCAGCAGCGTAGTTAAGGGCCCTGGCACAGATACGCAGTATTTT
. | TRBJ1-2 | . | TRBV19 | CASKPRPGPNYGYTF | TGTGCCAGTAAGCCCCGACCGGGACCGAACTATGGCTACACCTTC
TRBD1 | TRBJ1-2 | . | TRBV7-9 | CASSTSTGDYGCTF | TGTGCCAGCAGCACAAGCACAGGGGACTATGGCTGCACCTTC
TRBD2 | TRBJ2-1 | few | TRBV12-3/TRBV12-4 | CASSSVHGTSGGAEDEQFF | TGTGCCAGCAGTTCGGTCCACGGGACTAGCGGGGGGGCCGAGGATGAGCAGTTCTTC
. | TRBJ1-2 | . | TRBV4-3 | CASSQDSSRIYGYTF | TGCGCCAGCAGCCAAGATTCGTCCAGGATCTATGGCTACACCTTC
. | TRBJ2-3 | . | TRBV4-3 | CASSQEGGADTDTQYF | TGCGCCAGCAGCCAAGAAGGGGGGGCCGACACAGATACGCAGTATTTT
. | TRBJ2-1 | few | TRBV20-1 | CSAWGRPYNEQFF | TGCAGTGCCTGGGGCCGACCCTACAATGAGCAGTTCTTC
TRBD1 | TRBJ2-7 | few | TRBV4-3 | CASSQDLGTGAEDQYF | TGCGCCAGCAGCCAAGATCTTGGGACAGGGGCCGAGGACCAGTACTTC